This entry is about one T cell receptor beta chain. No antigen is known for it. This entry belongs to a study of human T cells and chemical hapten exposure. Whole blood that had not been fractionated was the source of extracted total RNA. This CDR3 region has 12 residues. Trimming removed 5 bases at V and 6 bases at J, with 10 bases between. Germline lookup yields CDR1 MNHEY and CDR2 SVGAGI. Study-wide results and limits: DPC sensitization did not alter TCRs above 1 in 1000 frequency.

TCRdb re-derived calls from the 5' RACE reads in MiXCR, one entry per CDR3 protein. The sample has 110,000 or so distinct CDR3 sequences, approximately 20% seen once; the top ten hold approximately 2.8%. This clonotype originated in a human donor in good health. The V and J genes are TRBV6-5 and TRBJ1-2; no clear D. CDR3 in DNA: TGTGCCAGCAGTCGAGGTACCGATGGCTACACCTTC. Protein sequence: CASSRGTDGYTF.